This passage covers 6 T cell receptor beta chains from one sample sequenced in a study of T-cell memory formation after mild COVID-19. TCRdb re-called the 5' RACE reads through MiXCR, storing one row per CDR3 protein. This sample has fewer than 140,000 distinct CDR3 sequences, with about an eighth found just once. Sequences were obtained from PBMCs or a T cell subset sorted from them (not recorded which). The source is an adult woman who had mild COVID-19 (a few samples of this study predate the infection). Cell type and time point are not known.

This clonotype has a count of ten or more. The rearrangement links TRBV4-1 to TRBJ2-7, with D perhaps matching TRBD1 (6 bases). The CDR3 consists of 14 residues. Germline CDR1 MGHRA, CDR2 YSYEKL. Trimming removed 1 base at V and 0 bases at J, with 7 bases between. Here the CDR3 reads CASSQGRGSYEQYF. The CDR3, as DNA: TGCGCCAGCAGCCAAGGCAGGGGCTCCTACGAGCAGTACTTC.

The chain joins TRBV19 to TRBJ2-7; 16 positions match TRBD2. The CDR3 runs 15 residues. The ends lost 6 bases at V and 6 bases at J; junction bases unmatched: 5. Per germline, CDR1 LNHDA and CDR2 SQIVND (reference sequence). Here the CDR3 DNA reads TGTGCCAGTAGGGGACTAGCGGGAGGGCCGGCCGAGCAGTACTTC. Protein: CASRGLAGGPAEQYF.

This clonotype was found a few times. The chain is built from TRBV5-1 and TRBJ1-2; D may be TRBD1 (5 bases). Germline-derived CDR1 and CDR2 are SGHRS and YFSETQ. The V end lost 2 bases, the J end lost 6 bases, and 11 bases lay between the germline ends. The CDR3 covers 13 residues. For the CDR3, the DNA is TGCGCCAGCAGCTTTAACCAGGGACATGGCTACACCTTC. Protein product: CASSFNQGHGYTF. The full variable domain, completed using reference TRBV5-1 and TRBJ1-2, is KAGVTQTPRYLIKTRGQQVTLSCSPISGHRSVSWYQQTPGQGLQFLFEYFSETQRNKGNFPGRFSGRQFSNSRSEMNVSTLELGDSALYLCASSFNQGHGYTFGSGTRLTVV.

The chain recombines TRBV29-1 with TRBJ2-1; TRBD2 aligns across 12 bases. After removal of 0 bases from V and 9 bases from J, the junction contained 6 bases not matched to a gene. CDR3 size: 15 residues. Looked up from germline, CDR1 is SQVTM and CDR2 is ANQGSEA. Written as DNA, the CDR3 is TGCAGCGTTGAAGATCGAGCTAGCGGGAGGGCTGAGCAGTTCTTC. It translates to CSVEDRASGRAEQFF.

In its sample, this clonotype was seen a few times. This rearrangement joins TRBV27 to TRBJ2-5; TRBD2 matches at 8 bases. Germline values: CDR1 MNHEY, CDR2 SMNVEV (reference sequence). V shed 6 bases and J 5 bases; nucleotides not matched to a gene: 2. The CDR3 totals 12 residues. CDR3 DNA sequence: TGTGCCAGCAGAACGGGAGGGGAGACCCAGTACTTC. Its translation: CASRTGGETQYF.

The chain is built from TRBV9 and TRBJ2-1; the match to TRBD2 covers 8 bases. V was clipped by 4 bases and J by 3 bases; unmatched bases: 9. This CDR3 has 16 amino acids. CDR1 and CDR2 (germline): SGDLS, YYNGEE. The CDR3 nucleotides are TGTGCCAGCAGCCGAGGGAGCGGGGGACACTACAATGAGCAGTTCTTC. This translates into CASSRGSGGHYNEQFF.